The T cell receptor beta chain described here comes from a study of cytomegalovirus exposure and HLA in healthy donors. Study-level points and caveats: Sequencing likely caused a cluster of highly shared sequence variants. Reportedly, HLA-A and HLA-B alleles of most subjects were accurately predicted from TCR beta. Common viral pathogens seemed to be connected with several of the most significant clusters, according to a later analysis. Trimming of TCR beta V- and J-genes showed a link, identified in a later analysis, to a missense DCLRE1C variant.

This PCR relied on a set of 60 Vbeta primers and 13 Jbeta primers. TCRdb's table, derived via immunoSEQ multiplex PCR, lists solely in-frame clones and lacks some. The sample holds around 78,000 clones, around three quarters seen once. Comment on this clone: Its antigen is unidentified.

Sequencing input: PBMCs. The clonotype comes from a male donor in good health and CMV-seronegative.

The CDR3 loop is CASGVPTGTGGGYTF. Here the CDR3 DNA reads TGCGCCAGCGGGGTACCTACTGGGACAGGGGGTGGCTACACCTTC. The chain joins TRBV4-1 to TRBJ1-2, with 11 bases aligning to TRBD1. CDR3 length: 15 residues. V gave up 8 bases and J gave up 7 bases; unmatched junction bases: 12. Germline assignment: CDR1 MGHRA and CDR2 YSYEKL.